A single T cell receptor beta chain is shown here with its context. This sample was taken from a study of control samples from healthy donors and cancer patients. The assay was immunoSEQ multiplex PCR, and TCRdb's table has in-frame clones only and misses some. The sample has 140,000 or so clones; more than 85% are singletons. This CDR3 has 13 residues. Trimming removed 3 bases from V and 3 bases from J; junction bases left unmatched: 4. Germline V lookup: CDR1 GTSNPN, CDR2 SVGIG (reference sequence). The chain uses TRBV30 and TRBJ2-5; 7 bases align to TRBD2. The clonotype originates from a young man in good health. Material for sequencing was blood. The CDR3, as DNA: TGTGCCTGGAGCACCGGGACTAAAGAGACCCAGTACTTC. As protein: CAWSTGTKETQYF. Drawing the rest from reference TRBV30 and TRBJ2-5, the complete variable domain is SQTIHQWPATLVQPVGSPLSLECTVEGTSNPNLYWYRQAAGRGLQLLFYSVGIGQISSEVPQNLSASRPQDRQFILSSKKLLLSDSGFYLCAWSTGTKETQYFGPGTRLLVL.